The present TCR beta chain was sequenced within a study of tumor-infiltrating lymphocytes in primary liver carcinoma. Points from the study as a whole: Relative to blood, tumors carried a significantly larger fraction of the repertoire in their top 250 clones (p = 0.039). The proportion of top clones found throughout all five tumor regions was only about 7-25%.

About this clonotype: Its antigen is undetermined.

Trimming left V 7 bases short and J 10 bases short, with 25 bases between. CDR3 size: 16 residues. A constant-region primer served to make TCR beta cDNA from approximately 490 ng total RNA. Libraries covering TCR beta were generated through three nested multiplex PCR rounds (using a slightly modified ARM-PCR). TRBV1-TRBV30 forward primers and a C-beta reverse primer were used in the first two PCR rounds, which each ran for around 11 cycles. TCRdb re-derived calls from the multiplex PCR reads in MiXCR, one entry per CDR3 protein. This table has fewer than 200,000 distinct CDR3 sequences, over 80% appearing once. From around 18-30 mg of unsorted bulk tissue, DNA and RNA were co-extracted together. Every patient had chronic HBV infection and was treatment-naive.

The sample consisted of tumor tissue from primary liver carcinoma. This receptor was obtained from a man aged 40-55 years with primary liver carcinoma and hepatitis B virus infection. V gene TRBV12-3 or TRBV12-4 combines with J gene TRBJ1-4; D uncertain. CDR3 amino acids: CASTTDLNPKLVKLFF. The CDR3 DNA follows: TGTGCCAGCACCACCGACCTGAATCCGAAGCTGGTAAAACTGTTTTTT.